The 7 T cell receptor beta chains below come from one sample, sequenced in a study of blood T cell repertoires in COVID-19 (dated by TCRdb to between 2020 and 2021). Library generation was performed with the immunoSEQ multiplex PCR assay. Drawn from immuneACCESS, this table holds only the in-frame rearrangements with V and J called that TCRdb kept. Clones are partly lost; checked studies trace under half to an unresolved V gene and leave the rest unexplained. In all, the sample holds under 100,000 clones, and approximately 82% of those were seen once. About 9.4% of the sample is in the top ten clones. The specimen was peripheral blood. All receptors derive from a man in his fifties or sixties with acute or convalescent COVID-19.

V is TRBV19 and J is TRBJ1-5, with D tentatively TRBD1 (5 bases). Per the germline V gene, CDR1 is LNHDA and CDR2 is SQIVND (reference sequence). Between the trimmed V and J ends, which lost 5 bases and 6 bases, there was a span of 14 bases. This CDR3 is 14 amino acids long. The CDR3 protein is CASSWRGEGQPQHF. The CDR3 DNA reads as TGTGCCAGTAGTTGGCGGGGGGAAGGTCAGCCCCAGCATTTT. Drawing the rest from reference TRBV19 and TRBJ1-5, the complete variable domain is DGGITQSPKYLFRKEGQNVTLSCEQNLNHDAMYWYRQDPGQGLRLIYYSQIVNDFQKGDIAEGYSVSREKKESFPLTVTSAQKNPTAFYLCASSWRGEGQPQHFGDGTRLSIL.

The V and J genes are TRBV28 and TRBJ2-7; D is unclear. The V and J ends lost 3 bases and 4 bases respectively, with 4 bases between them. CDR1 and CDR2 (germline): MDHEN, SYDVKM. The CDR3 length is 11 residues. This CDR3 is CASSLQYEQYF. CDR3 sequence (DNA): TGTGCCAGCAGTTTGCAGTACGAGCAGTACTTC.

The chain is built from TRBV19 and TRBJ2-3; 10 nucleotides align to TRBD2. The germline V gene has CDR1 LNHDA and CDR2 SQIVND (reference sequence). CDR3 length: 16 residues. With V trimmed by 5 bases and J by 3 bases, 8 bases remained unmatched. In nucleotides, the CDR3 is TGTGCCAGTAGTTCCCATACTAGCGGGGAGACAGATACGCAGTATTTT. Protein sequence: CASSSHTSGETDTQYF.

This clone appeared a single time. This sequence joins TRBV11-3 and TRBJ2-5, with D perhaps matching TRBD1 (6 bases). The germline V and J ends were trimmed by 5 bases and 5 bases, with 12 bases remaining between them. This CDR3 is 13 amino acids long. In germline, CDR1 is SGHNT, CDR2 YENEEA. The CDR3 sequence: CASSQGSWETQYF. CDR3 DNA: TGTGCCAGCAGCCAGGGGTCGTGGGAGACCCAGTACTTC.

The chain carries TRBV12-5 and TRBJ1-5; maybe TRBD1 (6 bases). V dropped 5 bases and J dropped 4 bases, with 15 bases sitting between them. The CDR3 runs to 15 residues. Germline V lookup: CDR1 LGHNT, CDR2 FRNRAP. CDR3: CASGPQGGGNQPQHF. The CDR3 DNA reads TGTGCTAGTGGTCCACAGGGAGGGGGAAATCAGCCCCAGCATTTT.

The V and J genes are TRBV19 and TRBJ2-2, with 7 bases that match TRBD1. The CDR3 length is 15 residues. Germline V gene sequence: CDR1 LNHDA, CDR2 SQIVND (reference sequence). The trim removed 3 bases at V and 4 bases at J, leaving 5 bases unmatched. The chain's CDR3 is CASSIDRASTGELFF. In DNA, the CDR3 is TGTGCCAGTAGTATTGACAGGGCGAGCACCGGGGAGCTGTTTTTT. Filled out from reference TRBV19 and TRBJ2-2, the complete variable domain reads DGGITQSPKYLFRKEGQNVTLSCEQNLNHDAMYWYRQDPGQGLRLIYYSQIVNDFQKGDIAEGYSVSREKKESFPLTVTSAQKNPTAFYLCASSIDRASTGELFFGEGSRLTVL.

The chain joins TRBV7-3 to TRBJ1-2; D remains unclear. CDR1 SGHTA and CDR2 FQGTGA come from the germline V gene. The CDR3 loop spans 16 amino acids. V lost 2 bases and J lost 5, with 18 bases in between. CDR3 sequence (DNA): TGTGCCAGCAGCTTACCCGCTGATGAGGCTCGATATGGCTACACCTTC. It yields the protein CASSLPADEARYGYTF.